A single sample gave rise to the 29 T cell receptor beta chains below, sequenced in a study of T cell responses to AZD1222 COVID-19 vaccine. Sequencing was performed with immunoSEQ multiplex PCR; in TCRdb, only in-frame clones are kept and a portion is missing. Among 110,000 to 150,000 clones listed, roughly 90% were seen once. This material consisted of peripheral blood, taken on day 0 of AZD1222 vaccination. These receptors originate from an adult in good health.

This clone occurred a few times. The chain joins TRBV12-3 or TRBV12-4 to TRBJ1-1, with unresolved D. The V gene lost 4 bases and the J gene lost 7 bases, with 7 bases spanning the gap. The CDR3 runs 11 residues. The CDR3 DNA reads TGTGCCAGCAGTTACGCGAATGAAGCTTTCTTT. This encodes CASSYANEAFF.

The gene calls are TRBV19 and TRBJ2-3; 10 positions match TRBD2. The V segment lost 11 bases and the J segment 1 base; nucleotides outside the gene matches: 3. Per germline, CDR1 LNHDA and CDR2 SQIVND (reference sequence). The CDR3 consists of 13 residues. CDR3: CAAGTSGTDTQYF. CDR3 in DNA: TGTGCCGCCGGGACTAGCGGCACAGATACGCAGTATTTT.

The genes are TRBV15 and TRBJ2-3; 8 bases line up with TRBD2. The V segment lost 1 base and the J segment 4 bases; nucleotides outside the gene matches: 4. CDR1 is LNHNV and CDR2 is YYDKDF in the germline V gene (reference sequence). This CDR3 region has 15 residues. The CDR3 region has the DNA TGTGCCACCAGCAGAGTGCCAGCGGGAGCAGATACGCAGTATTTT. Its protein product is CATSRVPAGADTQYF.

This rearrangement joins TRBV6-6 to TRBJ2-7; 8 bases fit TRBD2. J gave up 1 base and V 5 bases, and 10 bases lay outside the gene matches. Germline lookup yields CDR1 MNHNY and CDR2 SVGAGI (reference sequence). The CDR3 is 16 amino acids. CDR3 bases: TGTGCCAGCAGTCCCCTTCCAGCGGGAGCTTCCTACGAGCAGTACTTC. It encodes CASSPLPAGASYEQYF.

This chain joins TRBV10-3 and TRBJ1-5; 8 bases line up with TRBD1. CDR3 size: 17 residues. The germline CDR1 and CDR2 sequences are ENHRY and SYGVKD. J was trimmed by 2 bases and V by 2 bases; bases with no gene match: 8. This chain's CDR3 is CAISEPQTGVGNQPQHF. CDR3 bases: TGTGCCATCAGTGAGCCGCAGACAGGGGTAGGCAATCAGCCCCAGCATTTT.

The V gene is TRBV19, the J gene TRBJ1-5; 9 nucleotides line up with TRBD1. Germline V CDR1 and CDR2: LNHDA, SQIVND (reference sequence). This CDR3 spans 14 amino acids. Germline trimming cut 9 bases from V and 3 bases from J; bases unmatched to any gene: 6. CDR3 in amino acids: CASGQGPYNQPQHF. Written as DNA, the CDR3 is TGTGCCAGCGGACAGGGGCCCTACAATCAGCCCCAGCATTTT.

This chain connects TRBV27 to TRBJ2-1, with D maybe TRBD2 (6 bases). This CDR3 comprises 16 residues. Germline V gives CDR1 MNHEY, CDR2 SMNVEV (reference sequence). V was shortened by 5 bases and J by 4 bases, with 18 bases between the two germline ends. CDR3 protein: CASSGTAGWSYNEQFF. In nucleotides, the CDR3 is TGTGCCAGCAGTGGTACGGCGGGATGGTCTTACAATGAGCAGTTCTTC.

The chain employs TRBV5-5 and TRBJ2-3, with 7 bases aligning to TRBD2. This CDR3 region has 14 residues. Germline V gives CDR1 SGHKS, CDR2 YYEKEE (reference sequence). Trimming took 2 bases from V and 5 from J; bases not matched to a gene: 5. CDR3 coding DNA: TGTGCCAGCAGCTTTCCCGGGACTATAGATACGCAGTATTTT. Its translation is CASSFPGTIDTQYF.

The chain couples TRBV24-1 to TRBJ2-7; tentatively, D is TRBD2 (6 bases). V was trimmed by 3 bases and J by 2 bases, leaving 10 bases between them. This CDR3 is built from 14 residues. Germline V gives CDR1 KGHDR, CDR2 SFDVKD. CDR3 in DNA: TGTGCCACCAGTGATGGGAGGCCCGCCTACGAGCAGTACTTC. Translated: CATSDGRPAYEQYF.

This clone occurred once. The chain employs TRBV7-2 and TRBJ2-5; 7 nucleotides line up with TRBD2. This CDR3 is 15 amino acids long. CDR1 is SGHTA and CDR2 is FQGNSA in the germline V gene. Trimming cost V 6 bases and J 1 base; bases outside gene matches: 8. The CDR3 DNA is TGTGCCAGCAGTCAAGCGGGACTGACCCAAGAGACCCAGTACTTC. Its translation is CASSQAGLTQETQYF.

The chain combines TRBV15 with TRBJ2-1; tentative D call: TRBD1 (6 bases). CDR3 length equals 16 residues. Germline V CDR1 and CDR2: LNHNV, YYDKDF (reference sequence). The V gene lost 5 bases and the J gene lost 0 bases, with 14 bases spanning the gap. The DNA for the CDR3 is TGTGCCACCAGCGCTCTGGGGGCCCGCTCCTACAATGAGCAGTTCTTC. Protein product: CATSALGARSYNEQFF.

The chain is built from TRBV5-1 and TRBJ1-4; no definite D call. Trimming pared 4 bases from V and 0 bases from J, leaving 13 bases between. Germline lookup yields CDR1 SGHRS and CDR2 YFSETQ. This CDR3 contains 16 residues. This chain's CDR3 is CASSPDGVATNEKLFF. The CDR3 nucleotides read TGCGCCAGCAGCCCCGATGGGGTAGCAACTAATGAAAAACTGTTTTTT.

The rearrangement joins TRBV30 to TRBJ2-7, with 8 nucleotides matching TRBD2. The CDR3 has 14 amino acids. The V gene end was trimmed by 2 bases and the J gene end by 6 bases; junction bases not matched to a gene: 9. Germline-derived CDR1 and CDR2 are GTSNPN and SVGIG (reference sequence). The CDR3, as DNA: TGTGCCTGGAGTACAGCGGGAGCCGTGGGCGAGCAGTACTTC. Translating it yields CAWSTAGAVGEQYF.

This clone was counted a few times. The chain uses TRBV5-1 and TRBJ2-2, with 7 bases lining up with TRBD2. Per the germline V gene, CDR1 is SGHRS and CDR2 is YFSETQ. CDR3 length: 14 residues. The V gene end was trimmed by 4 bases and the J gene end by 8 bases; junction bases not matched to a gene: 8. CDR3: CASSPTSVQGELFF. The CDR3 coding sequence is TGCGCCAGCAGCCCTACTAGCGTACAGGGGGAGCTGTTTTTT. Complete variable domain (other parts from reference TRBV5-1 and TRBJ2-2): KAGVTQTPRYLIKTRGQQVTLSCSPISGHRSVSWYQQTPGQGLQFLFEYFSETQRNKGNFPGRFSGRQFSNSRSEMNVSTLELGDSALYLCASSPTSVQGELFFGEGSRLTVL.

The chain employs TRBV28 and TRBJ1-1; D remains unclear. Looked up from germline, CDR1 is MDHEN and CDR2 is SYDVKM. The CDR3 has 15 amino acids. V was clipped by 4 bases and J by 0 bases, with 12 bases between them. CDR3 DNA: TGTGCCAGCAGTTCCAACACGATATTGAACACTGAAGCTTTCTTT. It is translated as CASSSNTILNTEAFF.

The chain has TRBV29-1 and TRBJ2-3; the D gene is possibly TRBD2 (6 bases). Trimming left V 4 bases short and J 2 bases short, with 16 bases between. Germline CDR1 and CDR2: SQVTM and ANQGSEA. CDR3 length: 15 residues. The CDR3 region is CSVAKGTSHTDTQYF. DNA of the CDR3: TGCAGCGTTGCGAAGGGGACTTCACACACAGATACGCAGTATTTT.

The V call is TRBV11-3, the J call TRBJ2-2; D is undetermined. This CDR3 contains 14 residues. V lost 3 bases and J lost 6, with 11 bases in between. CDR1 is SGHNT, CDR2 YENEEA, per germline. The CDR3 reads CASSLEPLAGELFF. CDR3 DNA: TGTGCCAGCAGCTTGGAACCTCTGGCCGGGGAGCTGTTTTTT.

The chain recombines TRBV29-1 with TRBJ2-1; 9 bases are shared with TRBD2. Germline assignment: CDR1 SQVTM and CDR2 ANQGSEA. J was trimmed by 4 bases and V by 7 bases; bases with no gene match: 17. CDR3 length equals 17 residues. As DNA, the CDR3 is TGCAGCGCTACGGGACTAGCTGGGGTTGGGCCGTACAATGAGCAGTTCTTC. It codes for CSATGLAGVGPYNEQFF.

The rearrangement links TRBV5-8 to TRBJ2-1; TRBD1 agrees at 8 bases. Germline V CDR1 and CDR2: SGHTS, YDEGEE. J gave up 5 bases and V 0 bases, and 4 bases lay outside the gene matches. The CDR3 has 15 amino acids. CDR3 DNA sequence: TGTGCCAGCAGCTTGGGGACAGGGTGGAACAATGAGCAGTTCTTC. This gives the protein CASSLGTGWNNEQFF.

This chain links TRBV5-4 with TRBJ2-1, with D possibly being TRBD2 (6 bases). Trimming took off 1 base at V and 4 bases at J, with 12 bases between the two ends. This CDR3 is built from 15 residues. Germline CDR1 SGHNT, CDR2 YYREEE (reference sequence). This CDR3 is CASSLTGDSYNEQFF. The CDR3, as DNA: TGTGCCAGCAGCTTGACGGGGGATTCTTACAATGAGCAGTTCTTC.

This clone is a singleton in its sample. The chain couples TRBV27 to TRBJ1-4; 8 bases are a match to TRBD1. Germline V gives CDR1 MNHEY, CDR2 SMNVEV (reference sequence). The CDR3 extends over 18 amino acids. V gave up 6 bases and J gave up 7 bases; unmatched junction bases: 19. DNA of the CDR3: TGTGCCAGCAGATCCCGCACCATCGACAGGGGAGTAGGTGAAAAACTGTTTTTT. Encoded protein: CASRSRTIDRGVGEKLFF.

The chain carries TRBV2 and TRBJ1-5; D remains unclear. Germline V gene sequence: CDR1 SNHLY, CDR2 FYNNEI. V shed 2 bases and J shed 0 bases, with 5 bases lying between them. The CDR3 runs 14 residues. The CDR3 nucleotides read TGTGCCAGCAGTGAATTGTATAGCAATCAGCCCCAGCATTTT. This sequence encodes CASSELYSNQPQHF.

The rearrangement links TRBV5-6 to TRBJ1-2; a possible D gene is TRBD1 (6 bases). Trimming stripped 5 bases from V and 13 bases from J, with 18 bases between. Germline lookup yields CDR1 SGHDT and CDR2 YYEEEE. CDR3 size: 12 residues. CDR3 sequence (DNA): TGTGCCAGCAGAACGGCAGACAGGCAGAGCACCTTC. Translated: CASRTADRQSTF.

A few counts support this clone. V and J are TRBV27 and TRBJ2-7, with 7 bases matching TRBD2. Germline V lookup: CDR1 MNHEY, CDR2 SMNVEV (reference sequence). The CDR3 is 14 residues long. The ends lost 5 bases at V and 3 bases at J; junction bases unmatched: 7. The CDR3 bases are TGTGCCAGCAGTCCAGGACTAGTTGGCTACGAGCAGTACTTC. This translates into CASSPGLVGYEQYF.

V usage is TRBV16 and J usage is TRBJ2-2, with D uncertain. CDR3 length equals 15 residues. Trimming took off 1 base at V and 0 bases at J, with 6 bases between the two ends. Germline values: CDR1 KGHSY, CDR2 FQNENV. The chain's CDR3 is CASSQWSTNTGELFF. The CDR3 nucleotides read TGTGCCAGCAGCCAATGGTCCACGAACACCGGGGAGCTGTTTTTT. The full variable domain, rest sourced from reference TRBV16 and TRBJ2-2, is GEEVAQTPKHLVRGEGQKAKLYCAPIKGHSYVFWYQQVLKNEFKFLISFQNENVFDETGMPKERFSAKCLPNSPCSLEIQATKLEDSAVYFCASSQWSTNTGELFFGEGSRLTVL.

The V call is TRBV28, the J call TRBJ2-7; D not resolved. The length of the CDR3 is 15 residues. Trimming shortened V by 6 bases and J by 5 bases, and 20 bases separated the two germline ends. From germline, CDR1 is MDHEN and CDR2 SYDVKM. Here the CDR3 reads CASSPFIRDPHEQYF. Here the CDR3 DNA reads TGTGCCAGCAGCCCCTTTATTCGTGACCCACACGAGCAGTACTTC.

The rearrangement joins TRBV19 to TRBJ1-2; D gene ambiguous. This CDR3 has 16 residues. The V end lost 7 bases, the J end lost 0 bases, and 18 bases lay between the germline ends. The germline CDR1 and CDR2 sequences are LNHDA and SQIVND (reference sequence). The CDR3 nucleotides are TGTGCCAGTATTCAAGCAGGACTTACAGCTAACTATGGCTACACCTTC. It specifies CASIQAGLTANYGYTF.

The chain is built from TRBV5-1 and TRBJ1-2; D might be TRBD1 (6 bases). The CDR3 sequence is 15 residues long. Germline V gene lookup returns CDR1 SGHRS and CDR2 YFSETQ. The V end lost 4 bases, the J end lost 2 bases, and 15 bases lay between the germline ends. This CDR3 is CASSDRDNPNYGYTF. For the CDR3, the DNA is TGCGCCAGCAGCGATCGGGACAATCCGAACTATGGCTACACCTTC.

DNA for the CDR3: TGTGCCAGCAGCGGGGAAGGGTTATTGAACACTGAAGCTTTCTTT. It translates to CASSGEGLLNTEAFF. The chain carries TRBV5-8 and TRBJ1-1; D is uncertain. The CDR3 contains 15 residues. V was cut by 4 bases and J by 0 bases, with 13 bases left in between. Germline V gene sequence: CDR1 SGHTS, CDR2 YDEGEE.